These T cell receptor beta chains were read from a single sample in a study of control samples from healthy donors and cancer patients. Profiling relied on immunoSEQ multiplex PCR, and the TCRdb table lists in-frame clones only, not all of them. With about 190,000 clones in the sample, the ten largest clones hold less than 2.5%. Source material: blood. The receptors were gathered from a woman younger than 45 in good health. The CDR3 runs from the conserved cysteine through the conserved F or W. Fields, in order: V gene, J gene, CDR3 length, D gene, CDR3 DNA, CDR3 protein. A D gene is named only where the DNA matches it firmly.

V: TRBV28; J: TRBJ1-6; length: 14; D: .; DNA: TGTGCCACCCAAGTCGGGGGCTTAGAATCACCCCTCCACTTT; CDR3: CATQVGGLESPLHF
V: TRBV28; J: TRBJ2-7; length: 14; D: .; DNA: TGTGCCGGCAGCCCCCCCCACAGGGGAGGGGAGCAGTACTTC; CDR3: CAGSPPHRGGEQYF
V: TRBV29-1; J: TRBJ1-2; length: 12; D: .; DNA: TGCAGCGTTGAAGGGCAGGGAGGAGGCTACACCTTC; CDR3: CSVEGQGGGYTF
V: TRBV19; J: TRBJ2-1; length: 14; D: TRBD2; DNA: TGTGCCACCGAAAGCGGGGGGGCCATCAATGAGCAGTTCTTC; CDR3: CATESGGAINEQFF
V: TRBV27; J: TRBJ1-2; length: 15; D: .; DNA: TGTGCCAGCAGTTTATTCCCACTTTCCGGGGATGGCTACACCTTC; CDR3: CASSLFPLSGDGYTF
V: TRBV18; J: TRBJ1-4; length: 16; D: .; DNA: TGTGCCAGCTCACCGCCTGCACGGGACACGAATGAAAAACTGTTTTTT; CDR3: CASSPPARDTNEKLFF
V: TRBV5-1; J: TRBJ1-1; length: 16; D: .; DNA: TGCGCCAGCAGCTCCCCTCGTCGGAGCAGGAACACTGAAGCTTTCTTT; CDR3: CASSSPRRSRNTEAFF
V: TRBV24-1; J: TRBJ1-1; length: 16; D: TRBD1; DNA: TGTGCCACCAGTGATTCAGGGGGGCTTCGAGACACTGAAGCTTTCTTT; CDR3: CATSDSGGLRDTEAFF
V: TRBV7-9; J: TRBJ2-7; length: 14; D: .; DNA: TGTGCCAGCAGCTTTACCAGGGCCCTCTACGAGCAGTACTTC; CDR3: CASSFTRALYEQYF
V: TRBV5-1; J: TRBJ2-1; length: 14; D: .; DNA: TGCGCCAGCGGGGCGACAACCTCCTACAATGAGCAGTTCTTC; CDR3: CASGATTSYNEQFF
V: TRBV5-1; J: TRBJ2-7; length: 14; D: TRBD1; DNA: TGCGCCAGCAGCCCGGGGACAGGGGCCTACGAGCAGTACTTC; CDR3: CASSPGTGAYEQYF
V: TRBV30; J: TRBJ1-3; length: 16; D: TRBD1; DNA: TGTGCCTGGAGGCACTGGGCAGGGGGCTCTGGAAACACCATATATTTT; CDR3: CAWRHWAGGSGNTIYF
V: TRBV29-1; J: TRBJ2-2; length: 13; D: .; DNA: TGCAGCGTTGGGAGGGCTGCCACCGGGGAGCTGTTTTTT; CDR3: CSVGRAATGELFF
V: TRBV24-1; J: TRBJ2-7; length: 16; D: TRBD1; DNA: TGTGCCACCAGTGACCACGGACAGGGCTTCTCCTACGAGCAGTACTTC; CDR3: CATSDHGQGFSYEQYF
V: TRBV19; J: TRBJ2-7; length: 14; D: TRBD1; DNA: TGTGCCAGTAGTATCCAGGGGGCGAACTACGAGCAGTACTTC; CDR3: CASSIQGANYEQYF
V: TRBV2; J: TRBJ1-1; length: 14; D: .; DNA: TGTGCCAGCGGGGGAATTAGGCGAAACACTGAAGCTTTCTTT; CDR3: CASGGIRRNTEAFF
V: TRBV4-1; J: TRBJ2-1; length: 15; D: TRBD2; DNA: TGCGCCAGCAGCCTGGGCGGGGCGGGGGGGAATGAGCAGTTCTTC; CDR3: CASSLGGAGGNEQFF
V: TRBV15; J: TRBJ2-5; length: 15; D: TRBD2; DNA: TGTGCCACCAGCAGAGATCAGCGGGGCCGAGAGACCCAGTACTTC; CDR3: CATSRDQRGRETQYF
V: TRBV12-3/TRBV12-4; J: TRBJ2-7; length: 11; D: .; DNA: TGTGCCAGCAGTCGTCTATACGAGCAGTACTTC; CDR3: CASSRLYEQYF
V: TRBV19; J: TRBJ1-2; length: 15; D: .; DNA: TGTGCCAGTAGTATCGGATTCGGGGCGGCCTATGGCTACACCTTC; CDR3: CASSIGFGAAYGYTF
V: TRBV6-5; J: TRBJ2-7; length: 12; D: TRBD2; DNA: TGTGCCAGCAGGGGCGGGAGCTACGAGCAGTACTTC; CDR3: CASRGGSYEQYF
V: TRBV3-1/TRBV3-2; J: TRBJ2-1; length: 14; D: .; DNA: TGTGCCAGCAGCCAACAACTAGCAGAGAATGAGCAGTTCTTC; CDR3: CASSQQLAENEQFF
V: TRBV30; J: TRBJ2-7; length: 13; D: TRBD1; DNA: TGTGCCTGGGCTCCGGGACAGGGGTACGAGCAGTACTTC; CDR3: CAWAPGQGYEQYF
V: TRBV24-1; J: TRBJ1-1; length: 13; D: .; DNA: TGTGCCACCAGAGAGGGAGCGAACACTGAAGCTTTCTTT; CDR3: CATREGANTEAFF
V: TRBV3-1/TRBV3-2; J: TRBJ2-5; length: 19; D: .; DNA: TGTGCCAGCAGCCAAGGTAGTAGGCGTATACGGCCGGGAAAAGAGACCCAGTACTTC; CDR3: CASSQGSRRIRPGKETQYF
V: TRBV15; J: TRBJ2-1; length: 15; D: .; DNA: TGTGCCACCAGCTCCCAAGGGGGGGCCTTCAATGAGCAGTTCTTC; CDR3: CATSSQGGAFNEQFF
V: TRBV28; J: TRBJ2-7; length: 12; D: .; DNA: TGTGCCAGCAGTTTGGGACCGACCGAGCAGTACTTC; CDR3: CASSLGPTEQYF
V: TRBV11-2; J: TRBJ2-5; length: 14; D: .; DNA: TGTGCCAGCACCCCAAGTGGGGGAGGAGAGACCCAGTACTTC; CDR3: CASTPSGGGETQYF
V: TRBV4-1; J: TRBJ1-5; length: 15; D: .; DNA: TGCGCCAGCAGCCAAGACGGACAGTACAATCAGCCCCAGCATTTT; CDR3: CASSQDGQYNQPQHF
V: TRBV28; J: TRBJ1-1; length: 14; D: .; DNA: TGTGCCAGCAGTTTAAGGGTTCAAGGGCCAGAAGCTTTCTTT; CDR3: CASSLRVQGPEAFF
V: TRBV7-8; J: TRBJ2-7; length: 16; D: TRBD1; DNA: TGTGCCAGCAGCCTTCGAAGGACAGGGCTCTCCTACGAGCAGTACTTC; CDR3: CASSLRRTGLSYEQYF
V: TRBV5-6; J: TRBJ1-6; length: 13; D: .; DNA: TGTGCCAGCAGCTTGGCTGGGGTGGAGGCCCTCCACTTT; CDR3: CASSLAGVEALHF